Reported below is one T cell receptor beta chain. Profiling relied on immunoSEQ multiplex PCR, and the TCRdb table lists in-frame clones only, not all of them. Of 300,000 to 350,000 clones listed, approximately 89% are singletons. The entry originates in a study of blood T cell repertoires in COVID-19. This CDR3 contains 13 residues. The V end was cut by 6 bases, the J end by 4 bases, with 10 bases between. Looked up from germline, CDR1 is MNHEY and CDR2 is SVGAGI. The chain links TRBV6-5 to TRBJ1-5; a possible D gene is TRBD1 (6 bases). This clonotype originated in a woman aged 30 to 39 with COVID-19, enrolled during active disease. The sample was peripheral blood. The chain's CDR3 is CASSGTQNQPQHF. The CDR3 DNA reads TGTGCCAGCAGCGGGACACAGAATCAGCCCCAGCATTTT.